A selection of T cell receptor beta chains follows, all from one sample in a study of blood T cell repertoires in COVID-19. Clones were sequenced by immunoSEQ multiplex PCR, and TCRdb holds only the in-frame ones, with some missing. The table records about 130,000 clones, 80% of them present only once. The material sequenced was peripheral blood. Receptors originate from a man in his 70s with acute or convalescent COVID-19. The CDR3 runs from the conserved cysteine through the conserved F or W. The D gene is left open where the match is weak. Clone size is not always given. Where it is, it says once, few, many or a class for expanded clones.

CDR3 protein	CDR3 DNA	V gene	J gene	clone size	D gene
CASSLNRDRENSPLHF	TGCGCCAGCAGCTTAAACCGGGACAGGGAGAATTCACCCCTCCACTTT	TRBV5-1	TRBJ1-6	NA	TRBD1
CSASNAYNTEAFF	TGCAGTGCTAGTAATGCCTACAACACTGAAGCTTTCTTT	TRBV20-1	TRBJ1-1	NA	NA
CASSPEVGGGEAFF	TGTGCCAGCTCACCAGAGGTCGGGGGAGGGGAAGCTTTCTTT	TRBV18	TRBJ1-1	NA	NA
CASSAGTSDNEQFF	TGTGCCAGCAGCGCCGGGACTAGTGACAATGAGCAGTTCTTC	TRBV9	TRBJ2-1	few	TRBD2
CASSLSQGGTEAFF	TGTGCCAGCAGCTTAAGTCAGGGTGGAACTGAAGCTTTCTTT	TRBV11-2	TRBJ1-1	NA	NA
CASSETARDWAFF	TGTGCCAGCAGTGAAACGGCCAGGGATTGGGCTTTCTTT	TRBV6-1	TRBJ1-1	NA	NA
CASSLLGQGNQPQHF	TGTGCCAGCAGCTTGTTGGGACAGGGGAATCAGCCCCAGCATTTT	TRBV5-5	TRBJ1-5	NA	TRBD1
CASSRLTGSGNEQFF	TGTGCCAGCAGCCGCCTGACAGGGTCGGGTAATGAGCAGTTCTTC	TRBV3-1/TRBV3-2	TRBJ2-1	NA	TRBD1
CASSVYRGSNEKLFF	TGTGCCAGCAGCGTATATCGGGGTTCTAATGAAAAACTGTTTTTT	TRBV9	TRBJ1-4	NA	NA
CASSEDSVSYEQYF	TGTGCCAGCAGTGAAGACAGTGTCTCCTACGAGCAGTACTTC	TRBV6-1	TRBJ2-7	NA	NA
CASSSRGTGTNQPQHF	TGTGCCAGCAGCTCCCGAGGGACAGGGACTAATCAGCCCCAGCATTTT	TRBV21-1	TRBJ1-5	NA	NA
CASRHKDSFSGNTIYF	TGTGCCAGCAGACACAAAGACAGTTTCTCTGGAAACACCATATATTTT	TRBV5-4	TRBJ1-3	NA	NA
CASSFTSGIIPNHEQFF	TGTGCCAGCAGCTTCACTAGCGGCATAATCCCGAACCATGAGCAGTTCTTC	TRBV5-4	TRBJ2-1	NA	TRBD2
CASMTARLSYEQYF	TGTGCCAGCATGACCGCCAGGCTCTCCTACGAGCAGTACTTC	TRBV2	TRBJ2-7	once	NA
CASSPRQGWSGGGKNIQYF	TGTGCCAGCAGTCCCCGACAGGGTTGGAGCGGGGGGGGCAAAAACATTCAGTACTTC	TRBV6-6	TRBJ2-4	NA	TRBD2
CASSEAGTIVGTQYF	TGTGCCAGCAGTGAGGCCGGGACAATTGTAGGGACCCAGTACTTC	TRBV25-1	TRBJ2-5	NA	NA
CASSSIRGRHINYGYTF	TGTGCCAGCAGTTCTATCAGGGGCCGACATATAAACTATGGCTACACCTTC	TRBV28	TRBJ1-2	once	NA
CASSLAGQSTDTQYF	TGCGCCAGCAGCTTGGCAGGGCAGAGCACAGATACGCAGTATTTT	TRBV5-1	TRBJ2-3	NA	NA
CASSLAGGAESYNEQFF	TGTGCCAGCAGCTTAGCCGGGGGGGCAGAATCCTACAATGAGCAGTTCTTC	TRBV5-6	TRBJ2-1	NA	TRBD2
CASSSGLAGVLSGANVLTF	TGTGCCAGCAGCTCGGGACTAGCGGGGGTTCTCTCTGGGGCCAACGTCCTGACTTTC	TRBV9	TRBJ2-6	NA	TRBD2
CATAWTGRSGNTIYF	TGTGCCACTGCCTGGACAGGGAGGTCTGGAAACACCATATATTTT	TRBV10-3	TRBJ1-3	NA	TRBD1
CASRDRDSYEQYF	TGTGCCAGCAGGGACAGGGACTCCTACGAGCAGTACTTC	TRBV27	TRBJ2-7	NA	TRBD1
CASGTSGGRDEQFF	TGTGCCTCCGGGACTAGCGGGGGGAGGGATGAGCAGTTCTTC	TRBV10-3	TRBJ2-1	once	TRBD2
CAGGQGLQNIQYF	TGTGCCGGCGGACAGGGCCTACAAAACATTCAGTACTTC	TRBV6-6	TRBJ2-4	NA	TRBD1
CASSPGATTMNTEAFF	TGTGCCAGCTCACCAGGAGCTACGACTATGAACACTGAAGCTTTCTTT	TRBV18	TRBJ1-1	NA	NA
CASSTGLAGTGELFF	TGTGCCAGCAGCACCGGACTAGCGGGAACCGGGGAGCTGTTTTTT	TRBV9	TRBJ2-2	NA	TRBD2
CASSISRASTDTQYF	TGTGCCAGTAGTATAAGTCGAGCCAGCACAGATACGCAGTATTTT	TRBV19	TRBJ2-3	NA	NA
CASSLQNNQPQHF	TGTGCCAGCAGTTTACAGAACAATCAGCCCCAGCATTTT	TRBV6-2/TRBV6-3	TRBJ1-5	NA	NA
CASSLSAQGAYEQYF	TGTGCCAGCAGTTTATCGGCACAGGGGGCCTACGAGCAGTACTTC	TRBV27	TRBJ2-7	many	TRBD1
CASSQYPGYGYTF	TGTGCCAGCAGCCAATACCCCGGGTATGGCTACACCTTC	TRBV4-2	TRBJ1-2	few	NA
CASRDQVRETQYF	TGTGCCAGCAGGGATCAGGTTCGGGAGACCCAGTACTTC	TRBV2	TRBJ2-5	NA	NA
CASTDGGGYEQYF	TGTGCCAGCACCGACGGGGGAGGCTACGAGCAGTACTTC	TRBV7-9	TRBJ2-7	NA	NA
CASSLNRGRTGELFF	TGTGCCAGCAGTCTCAACAGGGGTCGCACCGGGGAGCTGTTTTTT	TRBV6-5	TRBJ2-2	NA	TRBD1
CASSYGRDYGYTF	TGTGCCAGCAGTTACGGCAGGGACTATGGCTACACCTTC	TRBV6-5	TRBJ1-2	few	NA
CASTRDRGFTEAFF	TGTGCCAGCACCCGGGACAGGGGATTTACTGAAGCTTTCTTT	TRBV6-5	TRBJ1-1	NA	TRBD1
CASSLEPDRLGNYGYTF	TGTGCCAGCAGCTTGGAACCCGACAGGTTGGGGAACTATGGCTACACCTTC	TRBV5-4	TRBJ1-2	NA	NA
CAISDSGLAGPYNEQFF	TGTGCCATCAGTGACTCGGGACTAGCGGGGCCCTACAATGAGCAGTTCTTC	TRBV10-3	TRBJ2-1	NA	TRBD2
CASSSGQYQETQYF	TGCGCCAGCAGCTCGGGACAGTACCAAGAGACCCAGTACTTC	TRBV5-1	TRBJ2-5	NA	TRBD1
CASTFLRQQESYTF	TGTGCCAGCACTTTCTTGCGACAGCAGGAGAGCTACACCTTC	TRBV6-6	TRBJ1-2	NA	NA
CASSLVGRTHYEQYF	TGTGCCAGCAGCTTGGTGGGCAGAACCCACTACGAGCAGTACTTC	TRBV5-8	TRBJ2-7	NA	NA
CASSERENYEQYF	TGTGCCAGCAGTGAACGGGAGAATTACGAGCAGTACTTC	TRBV6-1	TRBJ2-7	NA	NA
CASKVGVSGETQYF	TGTGCCAGCAAGGTCGGGGTTTCGGGGGAGACCCAGTACTTC	TRBV2	TRBJ2-5	once	NA